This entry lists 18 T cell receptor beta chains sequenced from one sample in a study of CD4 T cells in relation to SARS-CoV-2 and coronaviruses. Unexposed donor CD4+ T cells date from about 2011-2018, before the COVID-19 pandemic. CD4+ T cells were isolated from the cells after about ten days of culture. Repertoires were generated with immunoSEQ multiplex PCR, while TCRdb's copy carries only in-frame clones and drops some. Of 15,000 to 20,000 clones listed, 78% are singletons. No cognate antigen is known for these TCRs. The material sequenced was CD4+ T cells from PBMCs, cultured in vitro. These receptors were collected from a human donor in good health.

CDR3 amino acids: CASSLAAGGFEQYF. CDR3 in DNA: TGTGCCAGCAGCTTAGCCGCGGGGGGTTTCGAGCAGTACTTC. The genes are TRBV7-2 and TRBJ2-7; 8 nucleotides match TRBD2. This CDR3 has 14 amino acids. V was clipped by 0 bases and J by 6 bases; unmatched bases: 4. Looked up from germline, CDR1 is SGHTA and CDR2 is FQGNSA.

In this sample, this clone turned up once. CDR3 in DNA: TGTGCCAGCAGTGATAATTTCCGGGGCTACGAGCAGTACTTC. Its protein product is CASSDNFRGYEQYF. The chain carries TRBV6-1 and TRBJ2-7, with D tentatively TRBD2 (5 bases). V was cut by 3 bases and J by 3 bases, with 12 bases left in between. Per germline, CDR1 MNHNS and CDR2 SASEGT. The CDR3 totals 14 residues.

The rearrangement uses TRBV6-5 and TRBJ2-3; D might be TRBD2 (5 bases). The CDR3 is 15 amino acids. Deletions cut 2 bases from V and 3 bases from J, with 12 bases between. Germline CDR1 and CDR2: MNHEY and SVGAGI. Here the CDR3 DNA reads TGTGCCAGCAGTTACATAAGAGGGCTGACAGATACGCAGTATTTT. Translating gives CASSYIRGLTDTQYF.

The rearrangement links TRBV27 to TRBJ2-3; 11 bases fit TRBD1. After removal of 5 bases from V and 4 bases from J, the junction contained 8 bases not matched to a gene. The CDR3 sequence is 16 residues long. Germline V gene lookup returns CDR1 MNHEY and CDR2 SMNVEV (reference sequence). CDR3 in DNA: TGTGCCAGCAGTCAGACGGGACAGGGGGGCCCAGATACGCAGTATTTT. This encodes CASSQTGQGGPDTQYF.

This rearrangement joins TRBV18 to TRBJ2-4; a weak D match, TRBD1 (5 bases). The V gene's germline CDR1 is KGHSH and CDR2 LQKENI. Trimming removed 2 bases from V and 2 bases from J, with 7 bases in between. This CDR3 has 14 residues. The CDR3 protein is CASSPGATKNIQYF. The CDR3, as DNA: TGTGCCAGCTCACCAGGGGCAACCAAAAACATTCAGTACTTC. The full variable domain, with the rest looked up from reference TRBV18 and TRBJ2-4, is NAGVMQNPRHLVRRRGQEARLRCSPMKGHSHVYWYRQLPEEGLKFMVYLQKENIIDESGMPKERFSAEFPKEGPSILRIQQVVRGDSAAYFCASSPGATKNIQYFGAGTRLSVL.

CDR3 DNA: TGCGCCAGCAGTGAGCCGGGATCCTCCTCTAGCACAGATACGCAGTATTTT. Its translation is CASSEPGSSSSTDTQYF. The chain carries TRBV10-2 and TRBJ2-3; TRBD2 might be the D (5 bases). Trimming removed 2 bases from V and 0 bases from J, with 15 bases in between. The CDR3 length is 17 residues. The germline CDR1 and CDR2 sequences are WSHSY and SAAADI.

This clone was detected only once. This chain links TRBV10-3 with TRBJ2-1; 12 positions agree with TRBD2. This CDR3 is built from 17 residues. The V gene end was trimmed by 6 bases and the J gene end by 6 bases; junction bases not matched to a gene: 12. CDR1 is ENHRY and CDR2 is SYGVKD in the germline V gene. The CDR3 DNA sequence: TGTGCCATCAGCGTAGGAAGACTAGCGGGAGTATCCAATGAGCAGTTCTTC. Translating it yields CAISVGRLAGVSNEQFF.

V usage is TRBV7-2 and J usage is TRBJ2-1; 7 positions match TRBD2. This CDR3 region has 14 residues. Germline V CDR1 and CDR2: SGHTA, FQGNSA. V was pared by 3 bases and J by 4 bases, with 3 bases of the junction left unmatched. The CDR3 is CASSFSSGYNEQFF. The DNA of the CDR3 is TGTGCCAGCAGCTTTAGTAGCGGGTACAATGAGCAGTTCTTC. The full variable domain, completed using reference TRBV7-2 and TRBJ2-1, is GAGVSQSPSNKVTEKGKDVELRCDPISGHTALYWYRQSLGQGLEFLIYFQGNSAPDKSGLPSDRFSAERTGGSVSTLTIQRTQQEDSAVYLCASSFSSGYNEQFFGPGTRLTVL.

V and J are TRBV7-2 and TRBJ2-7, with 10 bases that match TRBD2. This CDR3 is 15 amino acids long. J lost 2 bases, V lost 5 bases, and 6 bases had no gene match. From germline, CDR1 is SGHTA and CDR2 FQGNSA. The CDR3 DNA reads TGTGCCAGCAGCCCGCGGACTAGCGGTACCTACGAGCAGTACTTC. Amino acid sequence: CASSPRTSGTYEQYF. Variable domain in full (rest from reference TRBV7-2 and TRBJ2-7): GAGVSQSPSNKVTEKGKDVELRCDPISGHTALYWYRQSLGQGLEFLIYFQGNSAPDKSGLPSDRFSAERTGGSVSTLTIQRTQQEDSAVYLCASSPRTSGTYEQYFGPGTRLTVT.

CDR3 sequence: CASSGWLGYEQYF. CDR3 bases: TGTGCCAGCAGCGGCTGGCTGGGCTACGAGCAGTACTTC. The chain carries TRBV12-3 or TRBV12-4 and TRBJ2-7, with D unresolved. Trimming took off 6 bases at V and 3 bases at J, with 12 bases between the two ends. This CDR3 contains 13 residues.

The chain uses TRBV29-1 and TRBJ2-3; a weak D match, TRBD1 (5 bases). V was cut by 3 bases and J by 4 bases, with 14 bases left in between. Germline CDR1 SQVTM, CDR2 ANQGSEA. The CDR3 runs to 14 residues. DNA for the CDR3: TGCAGCGTTGAGGGGCGGTTTAGTCCAGATACGCAGTATTTT. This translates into CSVEGRFSPDTQYF.

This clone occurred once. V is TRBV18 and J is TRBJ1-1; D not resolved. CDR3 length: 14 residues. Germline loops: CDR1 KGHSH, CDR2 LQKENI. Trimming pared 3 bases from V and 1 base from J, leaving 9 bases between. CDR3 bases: TGTGCCAGCTCACCGCAGACCAAGAACACTGAAGCTTTCTTT. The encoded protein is CASSPQTKNTEAFF.

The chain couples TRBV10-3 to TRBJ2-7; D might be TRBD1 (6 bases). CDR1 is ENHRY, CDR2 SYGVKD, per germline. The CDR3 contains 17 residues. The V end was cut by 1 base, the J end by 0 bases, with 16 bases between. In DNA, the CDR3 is TGTGCCATCAGTGAGTTCCTCAGCTCGACAGGCTCCTACGAGCAGTACTTC. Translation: CAISEFLSSTGSYEQYF.

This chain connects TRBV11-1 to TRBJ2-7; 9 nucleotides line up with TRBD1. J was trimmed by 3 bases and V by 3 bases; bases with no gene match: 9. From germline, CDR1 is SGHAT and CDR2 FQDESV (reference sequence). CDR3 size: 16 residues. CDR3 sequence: CASSFEGQGIGYEQYF. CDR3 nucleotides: TGTGCCAGCAGCTTTGAGGGACAGGGAATTGGCTACGAGCAGTACTTC.

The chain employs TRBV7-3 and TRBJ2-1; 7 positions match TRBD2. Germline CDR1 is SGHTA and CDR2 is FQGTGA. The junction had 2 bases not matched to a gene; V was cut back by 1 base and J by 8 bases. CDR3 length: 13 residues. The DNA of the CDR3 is TGTGCCAGCAGCTTAAGGGGGGGTGATGAGCAGTTCTTC. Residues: CASSLRGGDEQFF.

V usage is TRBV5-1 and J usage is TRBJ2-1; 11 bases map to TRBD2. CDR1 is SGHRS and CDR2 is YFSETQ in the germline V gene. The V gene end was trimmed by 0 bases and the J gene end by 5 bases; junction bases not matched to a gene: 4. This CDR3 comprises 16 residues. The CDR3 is CASSLVAGGPHNEQFF. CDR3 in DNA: TGCGCCAGCAGCTTGGTAGCGGGAGGGCCCCACAATGAGCAGTTCTTC. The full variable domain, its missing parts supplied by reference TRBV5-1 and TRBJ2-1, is KAGVTQTPRYLIKTRGQQVTLSCSPISGHRSVSWYQQTPGQGLQFLFEYFSETQRNKGNFPGRFSGRQFSNSRSEMNVSTLELGDSALYLCASSLVAGGPHNEQFFGPGTRLTVL.

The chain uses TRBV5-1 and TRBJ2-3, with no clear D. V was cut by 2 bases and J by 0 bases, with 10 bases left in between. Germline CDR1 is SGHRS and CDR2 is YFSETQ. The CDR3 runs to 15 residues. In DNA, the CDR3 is TGCGCCAGCAGCTTTTCACTACCGAGCACAGATACGCAGTATTTT. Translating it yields CASSFSLPSTDTQYF.

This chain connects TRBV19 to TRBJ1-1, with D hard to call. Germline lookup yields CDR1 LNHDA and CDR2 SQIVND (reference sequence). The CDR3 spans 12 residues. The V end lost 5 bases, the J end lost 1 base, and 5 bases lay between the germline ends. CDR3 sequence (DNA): TGTGCCAGTAGTTTTACGAACACTGAAGCTTTCTTT. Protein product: CASSFTNTEAFF.